Listed below are T cell receptor beta chains from one sample, sequenced in a study of cytomegalovirus exposure and HLA in healthy donors. The method was immunoSEQ multiplex PCR; TCRdb's version includes in-frame clones alone and lacks a portion of them. Its table lists around 53,000 clones. The sequencing input was PBMCs. All receptors derive from a male donor in good health and CMV-seropositive. Each CDR3 is given with its conserved first and last residue. A D gene is named only where the DNA matches it firmly.

TRBV28	TRBD2	TRBJ2-1	CASSSQRGGITYNEQFF	TGTGCCAGCAGTTCTCAGCGGGGGGGTATAACCTACAATGAGCAGTTCTTC
TRBV7-2	TRBD2	TRBJ2-7	CATSEIAGLTYEQYF	TGTGCCACCTCCGAAATAGCGGGACTGACCTACGAGCAGTACTTC
TRBV4-3	NA	TRBJ1-3	CASSQDSTPSSGDTIYF	TGCGCCAGCAGCCAAGATAGTACACCTAGCTCTGGAGACACCATATATTTT
TRBV28	TRBD2	TRBJ2-1	CASSSDGRPNEQFF	TGTGCCAGCAGTTCAGACGGGAGGCCCAATGAGCAGTTCTTC
TRBV19	NA	TRBJ2-6	CASSISGSSGANVLTF	TGTGCCAGTAGTATTTCTGGGAGCTCTGGGGCCAACGTCCTGACTTTC
TRBV30	NA	TRBJ2-7	CALDHASGAYEQYF	TGTGCCCTGGACCATGCCTCAGGGGCCTACGAGCAGTACTTC
TRBV11-3	TRBD2	TRBJ2-5	CASSPGTSGGPRIGETQYF	TGTGCCAGCAGCCCTGGGACTAGCGGGGGGCCAAGGATAGGAGAGACCCAGTACTTC
TRBV6-1	NA	TRBJ1-1	CASSDGLGGTEAFF	TGTGCCAGCAGTGACGGATTAGGGGGCACTGAAGCTTTCTTT
TRBV30	NA	TRBJ1-6	CAWNYGQYSPLHF	TGTGCCTGGAACTACGGACAATATTCACCCCTCCACTTT
TRBV7-2	NA	TRBJ1-5	CASSSTATSNQPQHF	TGTGCCAGCAGCTCAACAGCTACCAGCAATCAGCCCCAGCATTTT
TRBV19	NA	TRBJ2-7	CASSPPGVEQYF	TGTGCCAGTAGTCCTCCGGGAGTTGAGCAGTACTTC
TRBV7-3	NA	TRBJ2-1	CASSLGGSYNEQFF	TGTGCCAGCAGCTTAGGCGGCTCCTACAATGAGCAGTTCTTC
TRBV19	NA	TRBJ1-4	CASSRQLNEKLFF	TGTGCCAGTAGTCGACAGTTAAATGAAAAACTGTTTTTT
TRBV28	TRBD2	TRBJ2-2	CASRSTSETGELFF	TGTGCCAGCAGGTCAACTAGCGAGACCGGGGAGCTGTTTTTT
TRBV2	NA	TRBJ1-5	CASSVTQQPQHF	TGTGCCAGCAGTGTTACACAGCAGCCCCAGCATTTT
TRBV4-3	TRBD2	TRBJ2-5	CASSQGPGLAAQETQYF	TGCGCCAGCAGCCAAGGCCCGGGACTAGCTGCTCAAGAGACCCAGTACTTC
TRBV30	TRBD1	TRBJ2-2	CAWGRTGISGELFF	TGTGCCTGGGGTAGGACAGGGATTAGCGGGGAGCTGTTTTTT
TRBV18	NA	TRBJ2-2	CASSRVNTGELFF	TGTGCCAGCTCGCGAGTGAACACCGGGGAGCTGTTTTTT
TRBV29-1	TRBD1	TRBJ1-1	CSVGTGGTEAFF	TGCAGCGTCGGGACAGGGGGTACTGAAGCTTTCTTT
TRBV28	TRBD1	TRBJ2-6	CASSSPGQGATGANVLTF	TGTGCCAGCAGTTCACCGGGACAGGGGGCGACTGGGGCCAACGTCCTGACTTTC
TRBV9	TRBD2	TRBJ2-5	CASSDERGGKTQYF	TGTGCCAGCAGCGATGAGCGGGGGGGAAAGACCCAGTACTTC
TRBV7-9	NA	TRBJ1-5	CASSFEETNQPQHF	TGTGCCAGCAGCTTTGAGGAAACAAATCAGCCCCAGCATTTT
TRBV4-1	NA	TRBJ1-1	CASSPGQPNTEAFF	TGCGCCAGCAGCCCAGGACAGCCGAACACTGAAGCTTTCTTT
TRBV27	TRBD1	TRBJ1-4	CASSPRPRGLVVEKLFF	TGTGCCAGCAGTCCGCGTCCGAGGGGGCTCGTAGTCGAAAAACTGTTTTTT
TRBV5-1	NA	TRBJ1-5	CASSLGAAETQPQHF	TGCGCCAGCAGCCTTGGAGCAGCTGAGACTCAGCCCCAGCATTTT
TRBV29-1	TRBD2	TRBJ2-3	CSVGGRSAAGTDTQYF	TGCAGCGTGGGGGGGAGGAGTGCAGCGGGGACAGATACGCAGTATTTT
TRBV27	TRBD1	TRBJ1-1	CASSFRDRALGVTEAFF	TGTGCCAGCAGTTTTCGGGACAGGGCCCTTGGGGTCACTGAAGCTTTCTTT
TRBV10-3	TRBD1	TRBJ1-5	CAISRQGEDQPQHF	TGTGCCATCAGTCGACAGGGGGAGGATCAGCCCCAGCATTTT
TRBV5-6	NA	TRBJ2-5	CASSLVSGGWQETQYF	TGTGCCAGCAGCTTGGTATCGGGGGGCTGGCAAGAGACCCAGTACTTC
TRBV5-1	NA	TRBJ2-1	CASRLDSSSYNEQFF	TGCGCCAGCAGATTGGACTCGAGCTCCTACAATGAGCAGTTCTTC
TRBV7-2	NA	TRBJ1-5	CASSPGGASNQPQHF	TGTGCCAGCAGCCCGGGAGGGGCTAGCAATCAGCCCCAGCATTTT
TRBV27	NA	TRBJ2-3	CAGSFSWPPTDTQYF	TGTGCCGGCAGTTTCTCTTGGCCGCCCACAGATACGCAGTATTTT
TRBV11-3	NA	TRBJ1-2	CASSQGPGYGYTF	TGTGCCAGCAGCCAGGGGCCCGGATATGGCTACACCTTC
TRBV6-5	NA	TRBJ1-4	CASSPGNEKLFF	TGTGCCAGCAGTCCGGGTAATGAAAAACTGTTTTTT
TRBV4-2	TRBD2	TRBJ2-3	CASSQEGGGGGTDTQYF	TGTGCCAGCAGCCAAGAGGGGGGGGGTGGAGGTACAGATACGCAGTATTTT
TRBV7-3	NA	TRBJ2-7	CASSLTERSYEQYF	TGTGCCAGCAGCTTAACAGAGAGGTCCTACGAGCAGTACTTC